One and the same sample provided the 12 T cell receptor beta chains below, sequenced in a study of regulatory T cells in long-lasting Graves disease. Building of the TCR beta libraries involved iRepertoire HTBI primers and Arm-PCR of CDR3 regions. TCRdb redid the calling of the multiplex PCR reads with MiXCR, one entry per CDR3 protein. The data hold about 430,000 distinct CDR3 sequences, with around 16% observed a single time. Time point of the sample: newly diagnosed GD, antithyroid drugs for less than 3 months. From RNA extracted from PBMCs, the TCR library was made. This sample also belongs to another study, concerning T cells in Graves' hyperthyroidism and ophthalmopathy.

The sample in question was peripheral blood mononuclear cells (PBMCs), obtained at new diagnosis, from a patient treated with antithyroid drugs. These receptors were taken from a woman in her forties with Graves disease.

This clonotype was counted only a few times. This chain connects TRBV28 to TRBJ1-1; tentatively, D is TRBD1 (6 bases). The CDR3 covers 16 residues. CDR1 and CDR2 from the germline V gene are MDHEN and SYDVKM. V gave up 7 bases and J gave up 1 base, with 19 bases separating them. DNA for the CDR3: TGTGCCAGCACAACCTGGGGGGGCCGCGGGAACACTGAAGCTTTCTTT. Its translation is CASTTWGGRGNTEAFF.

The rearrangement joins TRBV2 to TRBJ2-5; 8 bases are a match to TRBD1. CDR1 is SNHLY and CDR2 is FYNNEI in the germline V gene. V shed 6 bases, J shed 1 base, and the junction held 10 bases outside the gene matches. The CDR3 runs 16 residues. CDR3 residues: CASRTRDRLGQETQYF. The CDR3, as DNA: TGTGCCAGCAGGACCAGGGACAGGTTGGGCCAAGAGACCCAGTACTTC.

In this sample, this clonotype turned up a few times. The chain links TRBV20-1 to TRBJ2-7, with D possibly TRBD2 on 6 matching bases. Trimming took off 0 bases at V and 3 bases at J, with 15 bases between the two ends. The CDR3 consists of 15 residues. In germline, CDR1 is DFQATT, CDR2 SNEGSKA (reference sequence). CDR3 sequence: CSARDTGGGDYEQYF. The CDR3 nucleotides are TGCAGTGCTAGAGATACTGGAGGCGGGGACTACGAGCAGTACTTC.

Comment on this clonotype: Just one base apart from a much larger clone, this may be a read error. This chain joins TRBV7-9 and TRBJ2-1; 9 bases align to TRBD1. CDR1 and CDR2 from the germline V gene are SEHNR and FQNEAQ (reference sequence). CDR3 length: 15 amino acids. DNA of the CDR3: TGTGCCAGCAGCGAAAGACAGGGGGTTAACAATGAGCAGTGCTTC. This codes for CASSERQGVNNEQCF.

This clonotype was seen repeatedly, ten times or more. V gene TRBV5-1 combines with J gene TRBJ2-1, with TRBD1 identical over 8 bases. The germline CDR1 and CDR2 sequences are SGHRS and YFSETQ. V dropped 3 bases and J dropped 4; count of bases not matched to a gene: 9. This CDR3 has 16 amino acids. This chain's CDR3 is CASSSGQVIAYNEQFF. The DNA for the CDR3 is TGCGCCAGCAGCTCGGGACAGGTTATCGCATACAATGAGCAGTTCTTC.

The chain has TRBV7-2 and TRBJ2-3, with D perhaps TRBD2 (7 bases). The CDR3 has 16 residues. Trimming took 5 bases from V and 3 from J, leaving 18 bases between them. In germline, CDR1 is SGHTA, CDR2 FQGNSA. The CDR3 sequence: CASSRQGGARTDTQYF. The CDR3 DNA follows: TGTGCCAGCAGCCGACAAGGGGGGGCTAGGACAGATACGCAGTATTTT. The full variable domain, in which reference TRBV7-2 and TRBJ2-3 provide the parts outside the CDR3, is GAGVSQSPSNKVTEKGKDVELRCDPISGHTALYWYRQSLGQGLEFLIYFQGNSAPDKSGLPSDRFSAERTGGSVSTLTIQRTQQEDSAVYLCASSRQGGARTDTQYFGPGTRLTVL.

This clonotype was counted many times. The V and J genes are TRBV12-3 or TRBV12-4 and TRBJ2-1, with D uncertain. Trimming stripped 4 bases from V and 6 bases from J, with 13 bases between. The CDR3 consists of 14 residues. This CDR3 reads CASSSLRSLNEQFF. CDR3 DNA sequence: TGTGCCAGCAGTTCCCTTCGGTCCCTCAATGAGCAGTTCTTC.

The V and J genes are TRBV11-3 and TRBJ2-7; D is uncertain. Trimming cost V 5 bases and J 2 bases, with 10 bases left between them. The germline CDR1 and CDR2 sequences are SGHNT and YENEEA. CDR3 size: 13 residues. CDR3 DNA sequence: TGTGCCAGCAGCCAAGGGCCCCCCTACGAGCAGTACTTC. Translating it yields CASSQGPPYEQYF.

A few counts support this clonotype. The chain is built from TRBV4-2 and TRBJ1-2; 7 bases agree with TRBD1. J lost 7 bases, V lost 2 bases, and 4 bases had no gene match. The CDR3 runs to 13 residues. The germline V gene encodes CDR1 LGHNA and CDR2 YNFKEQ. CDR3 region: CASSQPGTAGYTF. The CDR3 DNA is TGTGCCAGCAGCCAACCAGGGACAGCTGGCTACACCTTC.

Here the CDR3 reads CASRTDGGSEQFF. The CDR3 DNA follows: TGTGCCAGCAGAACTGACGGGGGTAGTGAGCAGTTCTTC. The chain employs TRBV6-1 and TRBJ2-1, with D perhaps TRBD2 (6 bases). There are 13 residues in the CDR3. Trimming removed 6 bases from V and 9 bases from J, with 15 bases in between. Germline V CDR1 and CDR2: MNHNS, SASEGT.

This clonotype was counted many times. The chain joins TRBV2 to TRBJ2-7; perhaps TRBD1 as D (7 bases). This CDR3 region has 14 residues. V lost 3 bases and J lost 6, with 15 bases in between. Germline V gene data show CDR1 as SNHLY and CDR2 as FYNNEI. The CDR3 reads CASSDGTAGGEQYF. CDR3 nucleotide sequence: TGTGCCAGCAGTGATGGGACAGCCGGGGGCGAGCAGTACTTC.

This chain connects TRBV19 to TRBJ1-4; D might be TRBD1 (5 bases). V lost 7 bases, J lost 6 bases, and 12 bases lay in between. This CDR3 region has 13 residues. The germline CDR1 and CDR2 sequences are LNHDA and SQIVND (reference sequence). Here the CDR3 DNA reads TGTGCCAGTACCGGGGGGTTGGATGAAAAACTGTTTTTT. Its protein is CASTGGLDEKLFF.